Described below is a single T cell receptor beta chain sequence and its context. This sample is drawn from a study of blood T cell repertoires in COVID-19. Study in general: Sources were T cells, B-cell-depleted T cells, or PBMCs; the material itself was cDNA or gDNA.

The CDR3 totals 15 residues. Germline CDR1 reads MNHEY; CDR2 reads SMNVEV (reference sequence). V lost 3 bases to trimming and J lost 4 bases, with 13 bases between them. Original methodology: Cell counts per sample came from amplifying reference gene primers. Repertoires were generated with immunoSEQ multiplex PCR, while TCRdb's copy carries only in-frame clones and drops some. V, J and clone size reflect that table, while D and trimming were determined from the DNA. The table lists about 160,000 clones, roughly 80% of them singletons. The source material was peripheral blood. The TCR originated in an elderly woman with acute or convalescent COVID-19. The chain links TRBV27 to TRBJ2-1; D possibly corresponds to TRBD1 (6 bases). The chain's CDR3 is CASSFRQDRYNEQFF. CDR3 nucleotides: TGTGCCAGCAGTTTCCGACAGGACAGATACAATGAGCAGTTCTTC.